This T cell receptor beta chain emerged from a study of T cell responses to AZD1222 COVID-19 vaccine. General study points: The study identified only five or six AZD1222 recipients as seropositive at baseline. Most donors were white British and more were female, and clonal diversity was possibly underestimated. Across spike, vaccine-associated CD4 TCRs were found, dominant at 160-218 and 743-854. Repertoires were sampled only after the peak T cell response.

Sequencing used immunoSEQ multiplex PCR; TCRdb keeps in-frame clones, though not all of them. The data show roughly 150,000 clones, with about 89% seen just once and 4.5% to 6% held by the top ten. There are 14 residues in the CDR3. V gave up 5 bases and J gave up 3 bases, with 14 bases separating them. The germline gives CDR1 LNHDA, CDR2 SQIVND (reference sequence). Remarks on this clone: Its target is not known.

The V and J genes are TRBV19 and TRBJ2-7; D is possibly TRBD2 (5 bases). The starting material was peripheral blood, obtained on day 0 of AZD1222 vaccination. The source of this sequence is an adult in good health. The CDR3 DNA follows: TGTGCCAGTAGTCCCCGGGGAGCAGGCTACGAGCAGTACTTC. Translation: CASSPRGAGYEQYF.